This TCR beta chain was obtained from a study of tumor and adjacent non-tumor tissue in lung cancer (dated by TCRdb to the late 2010s). Some background on the complete study: Of the cohort, about 11 patients had adenocarcinoma, 2 had squamous cell carcinoma and 1 had small cell lung cancer. Sequencing produced about 130 million productive TCRbeta reads in total, an average of approximately 4.2 million reads per sample. The study compared bulk TCRbeta repertoires between lung tumor tissue and matched distant non-tumor lung tissue from 15 lung cancer patients. The approximately 15 enrolled patients, of whom some 10 were men and 5 were women, were aged about 31 to 76 years and were diagnosed with TNM stage I to III disease. TCRbeta CDR3 sequencing was performed on about 30 paired specimens, with one tumor sample and one normal lung sample collected per patient.

The investigation overall reported the following: The methods do not name the sequencing platform or mention unique molecular identifiers. Significantly higher TCR diversity (inverse Simpson) was observed in tumor tissue than in normal lung tissue (around 450 vs 150, P = 0.0075, Mann-Whitney U test). Only around 14 patients were in the cohort, and the authors stated that larger samples and more detailed clinical data are needed. Younger patients had significantly higher TCR diversity, and higher tumor TCR diversity was associated with shorter overall and disease-free survival. In normal lung, the top 100 clones accounted for a significantly larger cumulative share of the repertoire than in tumor tissue. Because peripheral blood was not sequenced, the blood TCRbeta repertoires of the lung cancer patients in the study went unexamined.

Libraries were constructed by multiplex PCR. The data were produced on an Illumina HiSeq 2500. Following protocols modified from ARM-PCR, the researchers constructed TCRbeta libraries through three rounds of nested PCR with primers (Table S4). Before sequencing, PCR products of 200-500 bp were excised from the gel and purified with the QIAquick gel extraction kit. As for the authors' bioinformatics: Reads were cleaned using Trimmomatic, were merged into complete CDR3 sequences using FLASH, and were assigned to V(D)J germline segments using MiTCR. Clonal diversity was computed as the inverse Simpson's index with VDJtools. In-frame sequences without a premature stop codon were defined as productive reads. TCRdb trimmed public reads at Q25 via fastp, called clones via MiXCR and kept in-frame beta chains. A single entry per CDR3 protein holds the most common genes and DNA from its merged rows. In this record, the V and J calls reflect TCRdb's handling and not the investigators' own analysis. This sample gives about 140,000 distinct CDR3 sequences in total; about 71% of them show up just once. Together, the top ten hold around a sixth of the sample.

With regard to this clonotype: Its cognate antigen has yet to be identified. Base qualities are not recorded, but no much larger clone differs from it by a single base.

Bulk unsorted tissue served as the source for RNA extraction, and RNA quality was assessed using a NanoDrop ND-1000 and an Agilent 2100. Newly diagnosed lung cancer patients without prior chemotherapy who had been admitted for thoracic surgery in China between August and November 2014 were enrolled as donors. Patients who had received previous radiotherapy or chemotherapy, or who had another concurrent cancer, were excluded from the study. Surgical tissue pieces of 1-2 cm3 were preserved in RNAlater solution and stored at -80 °C until use. The sample taken for sequencing was lung tumor tissue. This TCR was recovered from a man aged 55 to 69 with small cell lung cancer.

The CDR3 region reads CASAGTGADTQYF. The sequenced DNA is TGTGCCAGTGCCGGGACAGGGGCAGATACGCAGTATTTT. This sequence uses TRBV28 and TRBJ2-3; 10 central nucleotides agree with TRBD1. The CDR3 numbers 13 residues from cysteine through phenylalanine. Just CDR3 DNA is preserved here, 39 bases in frame from base 1. The CDR1 and CDR2 encoded by the germline V gene are MDHEN and SYDVKM. V is trimmed back by 9 bases and J by 4 bases, and the junction contains 4 bases that no gene match accounts for.